Presented here are 10 T cell receptor beta chains from one specimen sequenced in a study of blood T cell repertoires in COVID-19. The assay was immunoSEQ multiplex PCR, and TCRdb's table has in-frame clones only and misses some. This sample has roughly 180,000 clones, with 76% found just once. Sequencing input: peripheral blood. The source of these receptors is a woman in her 50s with active or convalescent COVID-19.

The gene calls are TRBV3-1 (or the pseudogene TRBV3-2) and TRBJ2-1; a weak D match, TRBD2 (6 bases). Trimming shortened V by 1 base and J by 0 bases, and 10 bases separated the two germline ends. The germline CDR1 and CDR2 sequences are LGHDT and YNNKEL (reference sequence). There are 16 residues in the CDR3. CDR3 DNA sequence: TGTGCCAGCAGCCAAGGAACCGGGAGCTCCTACAATGAGCAGTTCTTC. This gives the protein CASSQGTGSSYNEQFF.

CDR3 sequence reads: CASSFQTRDTQYF. In nucleotides, the CDR3 is TGTGCCAGCAGCTTCCAGACTAGAGATACGCAGTATTTT. J is TRBJ2-3 and V is TRBV7-2, with TRBD2 as a possible D gene (6 bases). V dropped 3 bases and J dropped 5 bases, with 9 bases sitting between them. The V gene's germline CDR1 is SGHTA and CDR2 FQGNSA. The length of the CDR3 is 13 residues.

This clone has more than one count but fewer than ten. J is TRBJ2-1 and V is TRBV19; 10 bases line up with TRBD2. Germline V gene data show CDR1 as LNHDA and CDR2 as SQIVND (reference sequence). The CDR3 extends over 16 amino acids. The V and J ends lost 7 bases and 4 bases, in that order; junction bases with no gene match: 10. CDR3 bases: TGTGCCAGTACCAATATACTAGCGGGGAGTTACAATGAGCAGTTCTTC. Translated, it gives CASTNILAGSYNEQFF.

There are a few counts of this clone. The chain couples TRBV28 to TRBJ1-6; 9 bases are shared with TRBD1. CDR3 length: 19 amino acids. Germline trimming cut 5 bases from V and 4 bases from J; bases unmatched to any gene: 15. Germline assignment: CDR1 MDHEN and CDR2 SYDVKM. CDR3 loop: CASSTITGTGSNYNSPLHF. The CDR3 DNA reads as TGTGCCAGCAGTACCATCACCGGGACAGGGAGCAATTATAATTCACCCCTCCACTTT.

This chain uses TRBV6-2 or TRBV6-3 with TRBJ2-7; TRBD2 matches 8 bases. The germline V gene encodes CDR1 MNHEY and CDR2 SVGEGT. CDR3 length: 17 residues. V gave up 6 bases and J gave up 3 bases; unmatched junction bases: 16. CDR3 coding DNA: TGTGCCAGCAGCCCTACCCCGGGACTAGTCGGGGACTACGAGCAGTACTTC. As protein: CASSPTPGLVGDYEQYF.

The gene calls are TRBV7-9 and TRBJ1-1; D remains ambiguous. The V and J ends lost 0 bases and 1 base respectively, with 6 bases between them. Germline V gene data show CDR1 as SEHNR and CDR2 as FQNEAQ (reference sequence). The CDR3 runs 14 residues. The CDR3: CASSLATPNTEAFF. CDR3 nucleotide sequence: TGTGCCAGCAGCTTAGCAACACCGAACACTGAAGCTTTCTTT. Full variable domain (remainder filled in from reference TRBV7-9 and TRBJ1-1): DTGVSQNPRHKITKRGQNVTFRCDPISEHNRLYWYRQTLGQGPEFLTYFQNEAQLEKSRLLSDRFSAERPKGSFSTLEIQRTEQGDSAMYLCASSLATPNTEAFFGQGTRLTVV.

The V and J genes are TRBV5-8 and TRBJ1-6, with TRBD1 matching over 8 bases. Germline values: CDR1 SGHTS, CDR2 YDEGEE. With 1 base clipped from V and 10 bases from J, the junction kept 4 bases outside the gene matches. There are 14 residues in the CDR3. DNA for the CDR3: TGTGCCAGCAGCTTGAGACAGGGGACCTCACCCCTCCACTTT. This translates into CASSLRQGTSPLHF.

The chain recombines TRBV4-1 with TRBJ1-1; D not certain. Germline V gives CDR1 MGHRA, CDR2 YSYEKL. The CDR3 spans 16 residues. V lost 0 bases to trimming and J lost 1 base, with 12 bases between them. CDR3 amino acids: CASSQEVGGPNTEAFF. The CDR3 DNA reads TGCGCCAGCAGCCAAGAGGTGGGAGGACCGAACACTGAAGCTTTCTTT.

The gene calls are TRBV7-9 and TRBJ1-4; 12 nucleotides match TRBD1. V dropped 5 bases and J dropped 8; count of bases not matched to a gene: 15. CDR1 is SEHNR and CDR2 is FQNEAQ in the germline V gene (reference sequence). The CDR3 runs to 18 residues. For the CDR3, the DNA is TGTGCCAGCAGCCGTCCGGGACAGGGGGCCATAAGATCCGAAAAACTGTTTTTT. It is translated as CASSRPGQGAIRSEKLFF.

This chain uses TRBV4-2 with TRBJ2-3, with a tentative D call TRBD2 (6 bases). With 4 bases removed from V and 0 bases from J, the gap between germline ends came to 17 bases. The CDR3 covers 17 residues. CDR1 is LGHNA and CDR2 is YNFKEQ in the germline V gene. The CDR3 here is CASSPSLLASSTDTQYF. CDR3 sequence (DNA): TGTGCCAGCAGCCCATCCCTCCTAGCGAGTAGCACAGATACGCAGTATTTT.